Following are 8 T cell receptor beta chains from one sample sequenced in a study of blood T cell repertoires in COVID-19. Clones were sequenced by immunoSEQ multiplex PCR, and TCRdb holds only the in-frame ones, with some missing. The sample carries 150,000 to 200,000 clones, 85% to 95% recorded once. Material for sequencing was peripheral blood. The receptors come from a woman in her forties or fifties with acute or convalescent COVID-19.

The rearrangement links TRBV18 to TRBJ1-2; TRBD1 is a possible D gene (5 bases). This CDR3 is 14 amino acids long. V was trimmed by 4 bases and J by 3 bases, leaving 12 bases between them. Germline lookup yields CDR1 KGHSH and CDR2 LQKENI. CDR3 in amino acids: CASSQGHLDYGYTF. The DNA for the CDR3 is TGTGCCAGCTCACAAGGACACCTCGACTATGGCTACACCTTC.

This sequence joins TRBV28 and TRBJ2-7; D is ambiguous. V was cut by 5 bases and J by 2 bases, with 10 bases left in between. Germline V gives CDR1 MDHEN, CDR2 SYDVKM. This CDR3 spans 13 amino acids. CDR3 sequence (DNA): TGTGCCAGCAGTCCCGGGTCCGCCTACGAGCAGTACTTC. Its protein is CASSPGSAYEQYF.

The chain recombines TRBV6-2 or TRBV6-3 with TRBJ1-2; no reliable D call. The CDR3 consists of 13 residues. Trimming cost V 4 bases and J 6 bases, with 12 bases left between them. Germline CDR1 MNHEY, CDR2 SVGEGT. The CDR3: CASSSWRADGYTF. The DNA for the CDR3 is TGTGCCAGCAGTTCTTGGAGGGCCGATGGCTACACCTTC.

The V gene is TRBV28, the J gene TRBJ1-1; D possibly corresponds to TRBD1 (5 bases). Trimming removed 6 bases from V and 6 bases from J, with 17 bases in between. The CDR3 runs 14 residues. Per the germline V gene, CDR1 is MDHEN and CDR2 is SYDVKM. CDR3 in DNA: TGTGCCAGCAGCGACGGGGGATGGGGGGCTGAAGCTTTCTTT. It encodes CASSDGGWGAEAFF. Full variable domain (outside the CDR3, taken from reference TRBV28 and TRBJ1-1): DVKVTQSSRYLVKRTGEKVFLECVQDMDHENMFWYRQDPGLGLRLIYFSYDVKMKEKGDIPEGYSVSREKKERFSLILESASTNQTSMYLCASSDGGWGAEAFFGQGTRLTVV.

The V and J genes are TRBV6-2 or TRBV6-3 and TRBJ2-3; TRBD2 aligns across 7 bases. The CDR3 runs to 15 residues. Germline V CDR1 and CDR2: MNHEY, SVGEGT. With V trimmed by 6 bases and J by 0 bases, 6 bases remained unmatched. CDR3 in amino acids: CASSLISGSTDTQYF. The CDR3 bases are TGTGCCAGCAGCTTGATTAGCGGGAGCACAGATACGCAGTATTTT.

This sequence joins TRBV19 and TRBJ1-5; the match to TRBD1 covers 10 bases. The CDR3 is 14 amino acids. The germline V gene encodes CDR1 LNHDA and CDR2 SQIVND (reference sequence). V was clipped by 2 bases and J by 7 bases; unmatched bases: 2. CDR3 bases: TGTGCCAGTAGTATAAGGACAGGGGGACAGCCCCAGCATTTT. It codes for CASSIRTGGQPQHF.

This sequence joins TRBV28 and TRBJ1-2; a weak D match, TRBD1 (6 bases). CDR3 size: 14 residues. Trimming stripped 6 bases from V and 2 bases from J, with 13 bases between. The germline V gene encodes CDR1 MDHEN and CDR2 SYDVKM. The CDR3 DNA sequence: TGTGCCAGCAGCTTCACAGGGTCCAACTATGGCTACACCTTC. Translation: CASSFTGSNYGYTF.

CDR3: CASSHSGVIMRTEAFF. CDR3 DNA sequence: TGTGCCAGCAGCCACTCAGGGGTTATCATGCGGACTGAAGCTTTCTTT. The chain has TRBV11-2 and TRBJ1-1; D possibly corresponds to TRBD1 (6 bases). The CDR3 runs to 16 residues. Germline values: CDR1 SGHAT, CDR2 FQNNGV. Trimming removed 5 bases from V and 5 bases from J, with 21 bases in between.